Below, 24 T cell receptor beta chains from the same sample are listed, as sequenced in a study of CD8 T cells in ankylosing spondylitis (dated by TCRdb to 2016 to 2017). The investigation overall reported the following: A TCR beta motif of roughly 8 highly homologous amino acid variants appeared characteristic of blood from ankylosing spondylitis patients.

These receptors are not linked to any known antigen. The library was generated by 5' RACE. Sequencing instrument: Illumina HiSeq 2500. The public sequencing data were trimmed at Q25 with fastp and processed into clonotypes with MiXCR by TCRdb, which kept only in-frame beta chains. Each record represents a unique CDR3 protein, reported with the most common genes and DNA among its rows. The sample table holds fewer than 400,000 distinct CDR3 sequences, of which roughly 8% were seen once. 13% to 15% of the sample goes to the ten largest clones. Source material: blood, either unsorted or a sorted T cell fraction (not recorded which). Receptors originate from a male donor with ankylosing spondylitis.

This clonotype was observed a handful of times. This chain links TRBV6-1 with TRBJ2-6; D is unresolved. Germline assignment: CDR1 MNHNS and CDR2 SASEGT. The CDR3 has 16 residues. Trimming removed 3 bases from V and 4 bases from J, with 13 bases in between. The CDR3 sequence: CASSERATGGANVLTF. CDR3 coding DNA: TGTGCCAGCAGTGAGAGAGCGACCGGGGGGGCCAACGTCCTGACTTTC.

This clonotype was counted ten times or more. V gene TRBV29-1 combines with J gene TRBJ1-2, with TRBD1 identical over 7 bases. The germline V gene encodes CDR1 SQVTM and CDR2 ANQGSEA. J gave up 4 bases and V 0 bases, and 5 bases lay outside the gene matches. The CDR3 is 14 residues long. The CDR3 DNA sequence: TGCAGCGTTGAAGATCGCCAGGGGGGCTATGGCTACACCTTC. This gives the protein CSVEDRQGGYGYTF.

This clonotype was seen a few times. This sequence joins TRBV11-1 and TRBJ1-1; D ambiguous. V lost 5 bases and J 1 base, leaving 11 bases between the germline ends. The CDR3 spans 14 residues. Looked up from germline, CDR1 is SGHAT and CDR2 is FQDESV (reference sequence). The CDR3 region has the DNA TGTGCCAGCAGCCGGCGGAAGGCGAACACTGAAGCTTTCTTT. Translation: CASSRRKANTEAFF.

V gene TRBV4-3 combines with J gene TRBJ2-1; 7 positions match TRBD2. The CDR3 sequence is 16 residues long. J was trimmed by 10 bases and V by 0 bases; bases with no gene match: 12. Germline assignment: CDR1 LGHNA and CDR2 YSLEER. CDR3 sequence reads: CASSQDLLAASREQFF. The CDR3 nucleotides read TGCGCCAGCAGCCAAGATCTCCTAGCGGCCAGCCGAGAGCAGTTCTTC.

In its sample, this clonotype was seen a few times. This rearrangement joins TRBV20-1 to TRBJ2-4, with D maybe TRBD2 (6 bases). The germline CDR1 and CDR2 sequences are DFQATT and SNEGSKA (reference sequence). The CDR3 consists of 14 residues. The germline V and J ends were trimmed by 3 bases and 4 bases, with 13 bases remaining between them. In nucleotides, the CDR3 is TGCAGTGCTAGCCTCAGCGGAGGGAAAAACATTCAGTACTTC. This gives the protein CSASLSGGKNIQYF.

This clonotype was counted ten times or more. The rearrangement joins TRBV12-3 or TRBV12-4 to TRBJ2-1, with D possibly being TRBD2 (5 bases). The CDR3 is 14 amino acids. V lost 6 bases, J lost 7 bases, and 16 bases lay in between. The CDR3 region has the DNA TGTGCCAGCAGCTGGGTGGGGTGGGAGAATGAGCAGTTCTTC. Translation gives CASSWVGWENEQFF.

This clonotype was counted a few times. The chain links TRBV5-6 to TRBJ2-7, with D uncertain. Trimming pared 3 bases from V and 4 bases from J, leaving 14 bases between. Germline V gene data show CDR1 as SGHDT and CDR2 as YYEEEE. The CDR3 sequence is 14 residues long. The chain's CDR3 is CASSSPRPVYEQYF. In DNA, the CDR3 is TGTGCCAGCAGCTCCCCCAGGCCGGTGTACGAGCAGTACTTC.

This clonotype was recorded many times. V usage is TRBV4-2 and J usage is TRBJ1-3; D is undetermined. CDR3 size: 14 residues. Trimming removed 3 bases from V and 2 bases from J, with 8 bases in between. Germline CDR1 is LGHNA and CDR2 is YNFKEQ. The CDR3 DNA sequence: TGTGCCAGCAGCCAGGGCCAGCCTGGAAACACCATATATTTT. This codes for CASSQGQPGNTIYF.

The chain's CDR3 is CSVEDLATAPGNEQFF. The CDR3 nucleotides are TGCAGCGTTGAAGATCTAGCGACCGCCCCGGGGAATGAGCAGTTCTTC. This chain connects TRBV29-1 to TRBJ2-1, with D possibly matching TRBD2 (6 bases). Germline V gives CDR1 SQVTM, CDR2 ANQGSEA. The CDR3 loop spans 16 amino acids. Trimming stripped 0 bases from V and 7 bases from J, with 19 bases between.

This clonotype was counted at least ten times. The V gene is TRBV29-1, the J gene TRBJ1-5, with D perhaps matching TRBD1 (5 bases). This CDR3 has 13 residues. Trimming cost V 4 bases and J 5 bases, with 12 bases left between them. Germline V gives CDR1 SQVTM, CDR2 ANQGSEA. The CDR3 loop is CSVAGTPYQPQHF. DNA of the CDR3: TGCAGCGTTGCCGGGACGCCATATCAGCCCCAGCATTTT.

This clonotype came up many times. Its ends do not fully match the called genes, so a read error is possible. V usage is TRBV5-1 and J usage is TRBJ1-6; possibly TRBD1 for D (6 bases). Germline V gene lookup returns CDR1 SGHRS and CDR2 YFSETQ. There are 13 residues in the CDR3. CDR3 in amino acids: CASSPQGNPPLHF. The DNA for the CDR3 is TGCGCCAGCAGCCCACAGGGTAATCCACCCCTCCACTTT.

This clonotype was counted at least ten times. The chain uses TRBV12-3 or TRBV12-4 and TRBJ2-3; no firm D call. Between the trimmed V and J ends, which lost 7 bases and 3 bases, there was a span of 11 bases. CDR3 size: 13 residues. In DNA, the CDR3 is TGTGCCAGCACACCTATACGGACAGATACGCAGTATTTT. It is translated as CASTPIRTDTQYF.

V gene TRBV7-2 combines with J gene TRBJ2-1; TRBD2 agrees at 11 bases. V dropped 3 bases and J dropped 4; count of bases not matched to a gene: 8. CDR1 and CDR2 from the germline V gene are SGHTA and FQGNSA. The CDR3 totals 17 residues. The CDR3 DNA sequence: TGTGCCAGCAGCTTCGGATCCGGGACTAGCGGATACAATGAGCAGTTCTTC. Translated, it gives CASSFGSGTSGYNEQFF. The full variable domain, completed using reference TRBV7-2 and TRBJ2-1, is GAGVSQSPSNKVTEKGKDVELRCDPISGHTALYWYRQSLGQGLEFLIYFQGNSAPDKSGLPSDRFSAERTGGSVSTLTIQRTQQEDSAVYLCASSFGSGTSGYNEQFFGPGTRLTVL.

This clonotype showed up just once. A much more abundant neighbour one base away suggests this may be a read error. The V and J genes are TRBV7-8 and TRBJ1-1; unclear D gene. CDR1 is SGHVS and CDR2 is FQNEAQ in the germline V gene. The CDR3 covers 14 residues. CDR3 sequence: CTSSLRHGNTEAFF. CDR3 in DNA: TGTACCAGCAGCCTCAGGCATGGGAACACTGAAGCTTTCTTT.

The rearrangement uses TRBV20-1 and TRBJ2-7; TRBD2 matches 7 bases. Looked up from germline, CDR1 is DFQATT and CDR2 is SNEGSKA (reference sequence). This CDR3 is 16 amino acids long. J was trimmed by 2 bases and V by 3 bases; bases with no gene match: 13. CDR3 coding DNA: TGCAGTGCTAGGGACGCGGGAGCCTCGAGCCCCTACGAGCAGTACTTC. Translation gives CSARDAGASSPYEQYF.

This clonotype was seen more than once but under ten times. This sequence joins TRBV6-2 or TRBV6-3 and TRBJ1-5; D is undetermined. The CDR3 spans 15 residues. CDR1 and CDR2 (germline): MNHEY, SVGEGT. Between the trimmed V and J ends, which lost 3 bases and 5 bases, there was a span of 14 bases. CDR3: CASSYSRPDYQPQHF. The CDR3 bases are TGTGCCAGCAGTTATTCGCGGCCAGATTATCAGCCCCAGCATTTT.

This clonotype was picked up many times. CDR3 in amino acids: CASSLSTATARRGELFF. The CDR3 region has the DNA TGCGCCAGCAGCTTGTCTACGGCTACCGCACGAAGGGGGGAGCTGTTTTTT. The V call is TRBV5-1, the J call TRBJ2-2, with D unclear. V was pared by 1 base and J by 8 bases, with 21 bases between. The germline CDR1 and CDR2 sequences are SGHRS and YFSETQ. The CDR3 consists of 17 residues.

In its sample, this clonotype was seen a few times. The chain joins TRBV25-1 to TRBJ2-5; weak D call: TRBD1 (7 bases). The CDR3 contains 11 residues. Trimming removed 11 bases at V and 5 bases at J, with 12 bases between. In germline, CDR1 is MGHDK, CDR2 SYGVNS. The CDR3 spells CAVRGRETQYF. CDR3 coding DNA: TGTGCCGTCAGGGGGAGGGAGACCCAGTACTTC.

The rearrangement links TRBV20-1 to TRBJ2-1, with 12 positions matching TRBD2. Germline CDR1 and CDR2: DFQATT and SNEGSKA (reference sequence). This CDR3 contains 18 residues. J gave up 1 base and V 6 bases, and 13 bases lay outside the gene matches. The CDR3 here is CSANPGLAGLVSYNEQFF. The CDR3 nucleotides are TGCAGTGCCAACCCCGGACTAGCGGGACTGGTATCCTACAATGAGCAGTTCTTC.

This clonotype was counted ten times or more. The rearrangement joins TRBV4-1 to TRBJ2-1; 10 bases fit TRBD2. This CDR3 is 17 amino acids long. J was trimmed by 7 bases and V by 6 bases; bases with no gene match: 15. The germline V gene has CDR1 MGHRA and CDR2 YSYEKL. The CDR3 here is CASSHPSLAGVQNEQFF. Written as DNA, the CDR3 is TGCGCCAGCAGTCACCCGAGTCTAGCGGGAGTCCAAAATGAGCAGTTCTTC.

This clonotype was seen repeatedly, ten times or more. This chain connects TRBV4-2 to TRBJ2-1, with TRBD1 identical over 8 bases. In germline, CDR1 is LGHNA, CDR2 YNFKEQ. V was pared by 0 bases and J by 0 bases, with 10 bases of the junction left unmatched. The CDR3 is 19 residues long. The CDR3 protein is CASSQDWDRRPRSYNEQFF. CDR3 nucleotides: TGTGCCAGCAGCCAAGACTGGGACAGGAGACCCCGCTCCTACAATGAGCAGTTCTTC.

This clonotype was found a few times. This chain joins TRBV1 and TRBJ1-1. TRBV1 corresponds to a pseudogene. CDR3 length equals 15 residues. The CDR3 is CTSSQEDRGGTEAFF. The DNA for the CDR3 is TGCACCAGCAGCCAAGAGGACCGAGGTGGCACTGAAGCTTTCTTT.

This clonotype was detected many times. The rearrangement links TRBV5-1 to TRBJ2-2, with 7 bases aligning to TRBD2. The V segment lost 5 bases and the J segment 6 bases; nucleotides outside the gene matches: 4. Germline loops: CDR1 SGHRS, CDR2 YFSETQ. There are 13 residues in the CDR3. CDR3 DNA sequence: TGCGCCAGCAGACTAGCGATGGCCGGGGAGCTGTTTTTT. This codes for CASRLAMAGELFF.

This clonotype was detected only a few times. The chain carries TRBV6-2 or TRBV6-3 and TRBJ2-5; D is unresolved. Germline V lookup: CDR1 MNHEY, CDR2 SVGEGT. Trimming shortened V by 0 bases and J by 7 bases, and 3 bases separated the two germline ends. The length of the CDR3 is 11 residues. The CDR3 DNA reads TGTGCCAGCAGTTACTCGGGGACCCAGTACTTC. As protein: CASSYSGTQYF.